The T cell receptor (beta chain) under discussion was sequenced for a study of post-analysis software for immune sequencing data. This clonotype was seen a few times. What it binds is unknown. Overall study results and limits: Patients carried several TRBV segments more frequently than controls did, and TRBV5-6, TRBV5-1 and TRBV20-1 were among them.

CDR1 is SGHRS, CDR2 YFSETQ, per germline. CDR3 size: 15 residues. Unique molecular identifiers were present in the TCR beta cDNA libraries. TCRdb ran MiXCR on the PCR reads and lists one entry per CDR3 protein. Of around 770,000 distinct CDR3 sequences listed, just over 45% are singletons. Source material: blood. The chain recombines TRBV5-1 with TRBJ2-4; perhaps TRBD2 as D (7 bases). The end of the DNA aligns better with TRBJ2-7, so the J call may be wrong. This sequence originates from a girl aged 5 to 17 with multiple sclerosis. The CDR3 DNA reads as TGCGCCAGCAGCGCGGGGGACACCCGCTCTTACGAGCAGTACTTC. Protein: CASSAGDTRSYEQYF.